This T cell receptor (beta chain) emerged from a study of T cells expressing NK-cell markers. Study-level background: Seven donors tested HCMV-seropositive and one tested seronegative among the eight sequenced.

The TCR beta cDNA came from 5'RACE template switching with UMIs. With the 5' RACE reads reprocessed, TCRdb shows one record per CDR3 protein and no DNA. Recorded here are roughly 420,000 distinct CDR3 sequences; the top ten clones represent 7.3%. Study-wide findings and caveats: The contribution of dominant NKG2C+ clonotypes to CD8+ T cells in five to seven donors was about 1.0-8%.

About this clonotype itself: What it binds is not known.

Germline assignment: CDR1 SGHRS and CDR2 YFSETQ. The CDR3 is 14 residues long. Sequencing input: blood T cells: a sorted CD56 or NKG2C T cell subset, CD4+ or CD8+ T cells, or bulk PBMC T cells (not recorded which). The receptor was derived from a woman between 18 and 70 years old in good health. The V and J genes are TRBV5-1 and TRBJ2-5. The CDR3 is CASSITPNQETQYF.